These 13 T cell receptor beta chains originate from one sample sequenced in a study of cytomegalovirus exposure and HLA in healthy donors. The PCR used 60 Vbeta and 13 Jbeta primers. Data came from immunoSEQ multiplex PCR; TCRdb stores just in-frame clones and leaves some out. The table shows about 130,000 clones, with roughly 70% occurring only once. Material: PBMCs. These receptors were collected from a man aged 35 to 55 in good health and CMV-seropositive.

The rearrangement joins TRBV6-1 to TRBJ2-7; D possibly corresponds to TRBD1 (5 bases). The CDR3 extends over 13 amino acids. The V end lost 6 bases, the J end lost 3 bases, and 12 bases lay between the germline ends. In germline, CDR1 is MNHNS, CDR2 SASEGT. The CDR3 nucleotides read TGTGCCAGCAGAACCGACAGATTCTACGAGCAGTACTTC. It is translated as CASRTDRFYEQYF.

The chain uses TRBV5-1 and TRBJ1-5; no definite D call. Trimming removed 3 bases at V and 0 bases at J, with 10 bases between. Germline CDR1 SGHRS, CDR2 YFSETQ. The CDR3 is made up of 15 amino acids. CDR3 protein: CASSSDGNSNQPQHF. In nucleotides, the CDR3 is TGCGCCAGCAGCTCGGACGGGAATAGCAATCAGCCCCAGCATTTT.

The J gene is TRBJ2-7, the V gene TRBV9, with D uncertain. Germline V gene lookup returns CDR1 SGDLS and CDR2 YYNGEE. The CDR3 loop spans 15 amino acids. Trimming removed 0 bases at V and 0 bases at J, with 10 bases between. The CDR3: CASSVGQVNSYEQYF. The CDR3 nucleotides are TGTGCCAGCAGCGTAGGGCAGGTTAACTCCTACGAGCAGTACTTC. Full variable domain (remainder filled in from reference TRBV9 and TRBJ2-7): DSGVTQTPKHLITATGQRVTLRCSPRSGDLSVYWYQQSLDQGLQFLIQYYNGEERAKGNILERFSAQQFPDLHSELNLSSLELGDSALYFCASSVGQVNSYEQYFGPGTRLTVT.

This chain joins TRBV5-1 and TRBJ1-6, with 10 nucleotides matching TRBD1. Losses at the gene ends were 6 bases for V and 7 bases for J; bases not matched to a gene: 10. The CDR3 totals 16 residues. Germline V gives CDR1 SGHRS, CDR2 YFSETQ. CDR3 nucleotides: TGCGCCAGCAACCTTGAGCCGGGACAGGGGAATTCACCCCTCCACTTT. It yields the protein CASNLEPGQGNSPLHF.

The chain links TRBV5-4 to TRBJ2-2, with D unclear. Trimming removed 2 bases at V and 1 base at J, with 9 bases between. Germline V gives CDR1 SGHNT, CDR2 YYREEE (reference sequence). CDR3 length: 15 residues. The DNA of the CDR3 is TGTGCCAGCAGCTTAGTGTCACAGAACACCGGGGAGCTGTTTTTT. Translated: CASSLVSQNTGELFF.

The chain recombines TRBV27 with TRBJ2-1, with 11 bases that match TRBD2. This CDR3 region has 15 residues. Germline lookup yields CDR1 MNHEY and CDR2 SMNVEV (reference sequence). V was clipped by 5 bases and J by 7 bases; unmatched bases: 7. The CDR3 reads CASSGGTSGVNEQFF. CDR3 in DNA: TGTGCCAGCAGTGGCGGGACTAGCGGAGTTAATGAGCAGTTCTTC.

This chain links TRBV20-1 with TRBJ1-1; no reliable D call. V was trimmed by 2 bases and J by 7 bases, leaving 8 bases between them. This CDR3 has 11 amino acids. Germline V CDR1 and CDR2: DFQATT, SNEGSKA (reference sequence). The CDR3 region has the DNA TGCAGTGCTAGAAGTGAGTTTGAAGCTTTCTTT. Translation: CSARSEFEAFF.

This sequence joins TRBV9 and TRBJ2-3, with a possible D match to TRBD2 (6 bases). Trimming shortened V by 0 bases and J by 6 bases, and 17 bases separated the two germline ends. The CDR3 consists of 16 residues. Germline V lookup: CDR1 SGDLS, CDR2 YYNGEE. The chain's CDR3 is CASSVGVGGGGDTQYF. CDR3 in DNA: TGTGCCAGCAGCGTAGGTGTGGGGGGTGGGGGGGATACGCAGTATTTT.

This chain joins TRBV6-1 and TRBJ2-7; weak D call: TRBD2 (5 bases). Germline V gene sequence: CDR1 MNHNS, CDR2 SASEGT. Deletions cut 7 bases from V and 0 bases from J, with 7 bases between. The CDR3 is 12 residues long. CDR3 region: CASTAGSYEQYF. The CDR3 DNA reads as TGTGCCAGCACTGCGGGCTCCTACGAGCAGTACTTC.

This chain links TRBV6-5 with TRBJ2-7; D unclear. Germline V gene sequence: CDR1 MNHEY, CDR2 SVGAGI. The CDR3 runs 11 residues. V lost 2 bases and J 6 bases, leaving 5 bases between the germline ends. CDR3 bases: TGTGCCAGCAGTTACGGCGGCGAGCAGTACTTC. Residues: CASSYGGEQYF.

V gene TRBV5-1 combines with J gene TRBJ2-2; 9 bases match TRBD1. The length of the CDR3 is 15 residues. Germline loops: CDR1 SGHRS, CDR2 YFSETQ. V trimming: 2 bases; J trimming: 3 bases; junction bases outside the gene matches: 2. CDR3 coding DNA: TGCGCCAGCAGCTTACAGGGGGCTGACACCGGGGAGCTGTTTTTT. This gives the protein CASSLQGADTGELFF.

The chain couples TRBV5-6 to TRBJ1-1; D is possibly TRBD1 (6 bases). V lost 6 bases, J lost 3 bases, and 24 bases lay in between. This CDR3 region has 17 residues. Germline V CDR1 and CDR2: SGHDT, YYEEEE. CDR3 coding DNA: TGTGCCAGCAATTCGTTAGGGGGGGGCGAATCGGACACTGAAGCTTTCTTT. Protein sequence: CASNSLGGGESDTEAFF.

The CDR3 DNA reads as TGTGCCAGCAGCTTGATGGGAGGAGCTAACACTGAAGCTTTCTTT. Protein: CASSLMGGANTEAFF. This chain uses TRBV7-3 with TRBJ1-1; no reliable D call. The CDR3 loop spans 15 amino acids. CDR1 is SGHTA and CDR2 is FQGTGA in the germline V gene. V was pared by 3 bases and J by 2 bases, with 13 bases between.